This TCR beta chain comes out of a study of beta chain features in type 1 diabetes. Germline V gene data show CDR1 as SSHAT and CDR2 as FNYEAQ (reference sequence). This CDR3 contains 13 residues. On this clone itself: Its antigen is not identified. At one end, the junction sequence differs from germline, possibly due to a read error.

TCRB transcripts that were expressed got sequenced, as all of the isolated RNA had been reverse transcribed. An average of roughly 4 million reads was obtained for naive, central memory and regulatory T cell samples. TCRdb's table, derived via immunoSEQ multiplex PCR, lists solely in-frame clones and lacks some. The table lists a few hundred thousand clones, around 24% of them singletons. Study conclusions and caveats: Within each of all four CD4+ subsets, Type 1 diabetes patients had TCRB CDR3s that were moderately but significantly shorter. When VDJ junctions were examined, type 1 diabetes patients showed fewer insertions and more deletions. Patients' naive, central memory and regulatory TCRB repertoires appeared more alike than those of healthy donors.

Sorted populations all had greater than 98% purity. The sample was naive CD4+ T cells from blood. J is TRBJ2-1 and V is TRBV7-7; D gene ambiguous. The origin of this receptor is a woman in her 30s with type 1 diabetes. The CDR3 spells CASSLSEEDEQFF. In DNA form, the CDR3 reads TGTGCTAGCAGCTTATCTGAGGAAGATGAGCAGTTCTTC.